This TCR beta chain is from a study of blood T cell repertoires in COVID-19. The CDR3 length is 13 residues. Trimming removed 2 bases from V and 1 base from J, with 6 bases in between. The germline CDR1 and CDR2 sequences are SGHDT and YYEEEE. Under the authors' procedure: For nucleated cells, counts were estimated from reference gene primer amplification. Using immunoSEQ multiplex PCR, the repertoire was profiled, and TCRdb retains in-frame clones only, with some absent. V and J calls and clone size are copied from that table; D and trimming were computed from the DNA. In the table there are approximately 300,000 clones, 80% to 90% of which are singletons.

This receptor was taken from a woman aged 40 to 50 with acute or convalescent COVID-19. Material: peripheral blood. The J gene is TRBJ1-1, the V gene TRBV5-6; D is unresolved. In nucleotides, the CDR3 is TGTGCCAGCAGCTTCGGTGGGAACACTGAAGCTTTCTTT. Translating it yields CASSFGGNTEAFF.